Below, 13 T cell receptor beta chains from the same sample are listed, as sequenced in a study of T cell responses to AZD1222 COVID-19 vaccine. Sequencing used immunoSEQ multiplex PCR; TCRdb keeps in-frame clones, though not all of them. The sample has tens of thousands of clones, around 91% seen once. Material: peripheral blood, obtained on day 0 of AZD1222 vaccination. These receptor sequences come from an adult in good health.

This clone was counted only a few times. The genes are TRBV11-2 and TRBJ2-3; D unclear. V lost 1 base and J lost 4, with 21 bases in between. CDR1 SGHAT and CDR2 FQNNGV come from the germline V gene. CDR3 length: 18 residues. The CDR3 region is CASSLAADFGRSPDTQYF. For the CDR3, the DNA is TGTGCCAGCAGCTTAGCTGCGGATTTTGGACGGTCACCAGATACGCAGTATTTT.

This sequence joins TRBV3-1 (or the pseudogene TRBV3-2) and TRBJ2-1, with 10 bases identical to TRBD2. The junction had 13 bases not matched to a gene; V was cut back by 3 bases and J by 5 bases. This CDR3 is built from 18 residues. Germline assignment: CDR1 LGHDT and CDR2 YNNKEL (reference sequence). The CDR3 sequence: CASSQYLAGATGDNEQFF. CDR3 in DNA: TGTGCCAGCAGCCAGTATCTAGCGGGAGCGACGGGAGACAATGAGCAGTTCTTC.

V and J are TRBV6-5 and TRBJ1-4; maybe TRBD1 (6 bases). The CDR3 sequence is 15 residues long. The V and J ends lost 3 bases and 2 bases respectively, with 10 bases between them. The V gene's germline CDR1 is MNHEY and CDR2 SVGAGI. Here the CDR3 reads CASSYKGGTNEKLFF. The CDR3 coding sequence is TGTGCCAGCAGTTATAAGGGGGGGACTAATGAAAAACTGTTTTTT.

The J gene is TRBJ2-3, the V gene TRBV7-9, with D uncertain. Germline V CDR1 and CDR2: SEHNR, FQNEAQ (reference sequence). CDR3 length equals 14 residues. V was pared by 5 bases and J by 4 bases, with 13 bases between. CDR3 DNA sequence: TGTGCCAGCAGCCGTAGAGTTGGGGCAGATACGCAGTATTTT. It codes for CASSRRVGADTQYF.

The rearrangement joins TRBV27 to TRBJ1-6; 9 bases are shared with TRBD1. The germline V gene has CDR1 MNHEY and CDR2 SMNVEV (reference sequence). V lost 7 bases and J lost 10; bases outside the gene matches: 14. The CDR3 loop spans 16 amino acids. CDR3: CASTPLGGQGRSPLHF. CDR3 sequence (DNA): TGTGCCAGCACCCCCCTTGGGGGACAGGGTAGATCACCCCTCCACTTT.

This chain joins TRBV28 and TRBJ1-1, with D possibly matching TRBD1 (5 bases). The V gene lost 6 bases and the J gene lost 5 bases, with 16 bases spanning the gap. The CDR3 covers 14 residues. Germline V CDR1 and CDR2: MDHEN, SYDVKM. For the CDR3, the DNA is TGTGCCAGCAGGGGGGGGGTTAGGGAAACTGAAGCTTTCTTT. Encoded protein: CASRGGVRETEAFF.

This rearrangement joins TRBV7-9 to TRBJ2-3; D might be TRBD2 (6 bases). Per germline, CDR1 SEHNR and CDR2 FQNEAQ (reference sequence). Trimming pared 6 bases from V and 8 bases from J, leaving 21 bases between. The CDR3 loop spans 15 amino acids. The CDR3 here is CASSSLGGKVGTQYF. CDR3 coding DNA: TGTGCCAGCAGTTCCCTGGGCGGGAAGGTGGGTACGCAGTATTTT.

The chain couples TRBV7-2 to TRBJ2-1; TRBD1 might be the D (7 bases). From germline, CDR1 is SGHTA and CDR2 FQGNSA. The CDR3 runs 13 residues. V was trimmed by 0 bases and J by 14 bases, leaving 14 bases between them. For the CDR3, the DNA is TGTGCCAGCAGCTTAGCCCATGACAGGGAGGAGTTCTTC. It codes for CASSLAHDREEFF.

The chain uses TRBV12-5 and TRBJ2-2; 7 bases are a match to TRBD2. The CDR3 consists of 16 residues. Germline assignment: CDR1 LGHNT and CDR2 FRNRAP. Trimming removed 2 bases from V and 6 bases from J; junction bases left unmatched: 9. The CDR3 here is CASGLQVSGPPGELFF. Written as DNA, the CDR3 is TGTGCTAGTGGTTTGCAGGTTAGCGGGCCCCCCGGGGAGCTGTTTTTT. The full variable domain, its missing parts supplied by reference TRBV12-5 and TRBJ2-2, is DARVTQTPRHKVTEMGQEVTMRCQPILGHNTVFWYRQTMMQGLELLAYFRNRAPLDDSGMPKDRFSAEMPDATLATLKIQPSEPRDSAVYFCASGLQVSGPPGELFFGEGSRLTVL.

V is TRBV5-1 and J is TRBJ1-3, with a tentative D call TRBD1 (6 bases). Germline values: CDR1 SGHRS, CDR2 YFSETQ. Trimming removed 0 bases at V and 5 bases at J, with 9 bases between. The CDR3 length is 14 residues. The CDR3: CASSLGGQRNTIYF. DNA for the CDR3: TGCGCCAGCAGCTTGGGGGGGCAGCGAAACACCATATATTTT.

This chain connects TRBV3-1 (or the pseudogene TRBV3-2) to TRBJ2-7; 14 bases are shared with TRBD2. Germline V gene data show CDR1 as LGHDT and CDR2 as YNNKEL (reference sequence). V trimming: 0 bases; J trimming: 5 bases; junction bases outside the gene matches: 9. The CDR3 loop spans 18 amino acids. CDR3 sequence (DNA): TGTGCCAGCAGCCAAGATGGACTAGCGGGAGGCCCGGGGGACGAGCAGTACTTC. This encodes CASSQDGLAGGPGDEQYF.

The chain combines TRBV7-9 with TRBJ1-4; D not certain. Trimming pared 3 bases from V and 7 bases from J, leaving 9 bases between. This CDR3 comprises 13 residues. Germline values: CDR1 SEHNR, CDR2 FQNEAQ (reference sequence). CDR3 sequence (DNA): TGTGCCAGCAGCTTTCGGGGAGGTGAAAAACTGTTTTTT. It is translated as CASSFRGGEKLFF.

The V gene is TRBV24-1, the J gene TRBJ2-5, with D possibly TRBD1 on 6 matching bases. CDR3 length: 17 residues. The germline CDR1 and CDR2 sequences are KGHDR and SFDVKD. Trimming removed 3 bases at V and 2 bases at J, with 18 bases between. CDR3 region: CATSDTIRTDRQETQYF. DNA for the CDR3: TGTGCCACCAGTGATACCATTAGGACAGACAGACAAGAGACCCAGTACTTC.